This record looks at one TCR beta chain sequence and its context. The data derive from a study of blood T cell repertoires in COVID-19. CDR1 is LGHDT, CDR2 YNNKEL, per germline (reference sequence). Trimming took 2 bases from V and 2 from J; bases not matched to a gene: 6. The CDR3 runs 16 residues. Libraries were prepared by immunoSEQ multiplex PCR; TCRdb keeps only in-frame clonotypes and omits some of them. Altogether 250,000 or so clones are present, 80% to 90% being singletons, with the ten largest covering 4.7%. This receptor was identified in a woman in her seventies with acute or convalescent COVID-19. This chain links TRBV3-1 (or the pseudogene TRBV3-2) with TRBJ1-3, with 7 bases aligning to TRBD1. The sequenced material came from peripheral blood. In DNA form, the CDR3 reads TGTGCCAGCAGCCAAATACAGGGGTCTGCTGGAAACACCATATATTTT. The encoded protein is CASSQIQGSAGNTIYF.